One sample yielded the 3 T cell receptor beta chains listed below, sequenced in a study of blood T cell repertoires in COVID-19. Repertoires were generated with immunoSEQ multiplex PCR, while TCRdb's copy carries only in-frame clones and drops some. Found here are over 150,000 clones, roughly nine tenths of them singletons; the top ten hold roughly 0.54%. Sequencing input: peripheral blood. These receptors were collected from a man in his fifties or sixties with acute or convalescent COVID-19.

V and J are TRBV7-9 and TRBJ1-2, with 10 bases fitting TRBD1. This CDR3 contains 14 residues. The germline V gene encodes CDR1 SEHNR and CDR2 FQNEAQ (reference sequence). The V and J ends lost 5 bases and 4 bases, in that order; junction bases with no gene match: 4. Written as DNA, the CDR3 is TGTGCCAGCAGCACGACAGGGGGCGCCTATGGCTACACCTTC. It translates to CASSTTGGAYGYTF. The full variable domain, completed using reference TRBV7-9 and TRBJ1-2, is DTGVSQNPRHKITKRGQNVTFRCDPISEHNRLYWYRQTLGQGPEFLTYFQNEAQLEKSRLLSDRFSAERPKGSFSTLEIQRTEQGDSAMYLCASSTTGGAYGYTFGSGTRLTVV.

The chain recombines TRBV24-1 with TRBJ2-5; tentatively, D is TRBD2 (6 bases). The CDR3 is 15 residues long. Germline V gene lookup returns CDR1 KGHDR and CDR2 SFDVKD. V was trimmed by 5 bases and J by 5 bases, leaving 17 bases between them. The CDR3 loop is CATSVGRGWHETQYF. The CDR3 DNA is TGTGCCACCAGTGTGGGGCGGGGCTGGCATGAGACCCAGTACTTC.

V gene TRBV7-9 combines with J gene TRBJ1-1, with D possibly matching TRBD1 (5 bases). Germline V gene lookup returns CDR1 SEHNR and CDR2 FQNEAQ (reference sequence). CDR3 length: 13 amino acids. Trimming shortened V by 4 bases and J by 8 bases, and 14 bases separated the two germline ends. CDR3 sequence reads: CASSSGWQGEAFF. DNA for the CDR3: TGTGCCAGCAGCTCCGGGTGGCAGGGCGAAGCTTTCTTT.